This T cell receptor beta chain emerged from a study of T cells in Graves' hyperthyroidism and ophthalmopathy. General study results and limits: Blood also showed most of the thyroid clonotypes that were expanded above 0.001.

Trimming took off 4 bases at V and 6 bases at J, with 9 bases between the two ends. The CDR3 is 12 residues long. Per germline, CDR1 SGHVS and CDR2 FQNEAQ. There are many counts of this clonotype. The target antigen is unknown. Amplified TCR beta CDR3 regions came from RNA transcripts. Using the HTBI primer set, a first-round RT-PCR was run on the TCR CDR3. Each CDR3 protein gets one entry after TCRdb re-called the multiplex PCR reads with MiXCR. The sample consists of under 300,000 distinct CDR3 sequences, approximately 14% of them appearing once. This clonotype was obtained from a woman between 50 and 59 years old with Graves' hyperthyroidism that later progressed to Graves' ophthalmopathy. The chain uses TRBV7-8 and TRBJ1-1, with TRBD1 as a possible D gene (5 bases). Sequencing was performed on blood. DNA for the CDR3: TGTGCCAGCAGCTCAGACAGCCCTGAAGCTTTCTTT. Protein sequence: CASSSDSPEAFF.